Shown below are 18 T cell receptor beta chains from a single sample sequenced in a study of CD8 T cells in ankylosing spondylitis. Points from the study as a whole: There was a TCR beta motif, made of several highly homologous variants, that appeared characteristic of ankylosing spondylitis blood.

Via MiXCR, TCRdb re-called the 5' RACE reads, giving one row per CDR3 protein. The sample holds 470,000 or so distinct CDR3 sequences, roughly 27% seen once. For these TCRs, the target antigens are not known. Sequenced input: blood, either unsorted or a sorted T cell fraction (not recorded which). The receptor source for this set is a male donor with ankylosing spondylitis.

This chain uses TRBV20-1 with TRBJ1-2, with D possibly being TRBD1 (6 bases). Trimming removed 0 bases from V and 4 bases from J, with 15 bases in between. CDR3 length: 15 residues. Germline V gives CDR1 DFQATT, CDR2 SNEGSKA (reference sequence). The CDR3, as DNA: TGCAGTGCTAGAGATCCCCTGACAGGACGCTATGGCTACACCTTC. Its translation is CSARDPLTGRYGYTF.

This clonotype has a handful of counts. The chain couples TRBV5-1 to TRBJ2-1, with 9 bases fitting TRBD2. The CDR3 totals 16 residues. In germline, CDR1 is SGHRS, CDR2 YFSETQ. V shed 1 base, J shed 3 bases, and the junction held 5 bases outside the gene matches. CDR3 DNA sequence: TGCGCCAGCAGCTTGAGACTAGCGGACTACTACAATGAGCAGTTCTTC. The encoded protein is CASSLRLADYYNEQFF. Full variable domain (missing parts from reference TRBV5-1 and TRBJ2-1): KAGVTQTPRYLIKTRGQQVTLSCSPISGHRSVSWYQQTPGQGLQFLFEYFSETQRNKGNFPGRFSGRQFSNSRSEMNVSTLELGDSALYLCASSLRLADYYNEQFFGPGTRLTVL.

This clonotype was seen more than once but under ten times. The V call is TRBV20-1, the J call TRBJ2-3, with D tentatively TRBD2 (5 bases). The CDR3 consists of 13 residues. Germline V lookup: CDR1 DFQATT, CDR2 SNEGSKA (reference sequence). The V and J ends lost 7 bases and 0 bases respectively, with 11 bases between them. CDR3 sequence: CSVMGASTDTQYF. The DNA of the CDR3 is TGCAGTGTTATGGGAGCGAGCACAGATACGCAGTATTTT.

Only a few counts were recorded for this clonotype. V gene TRBV11-2 combines with J gene TRBJ2-1; D is undetermined. The CDR3 length is 11 residues. CDR1 and CDR2 from the germline V gene are SGHAT and FQNNGV. Trimming cost V 5 bases and J 10 bases, with 9 bases left between them. CDR3 sequence (DNA): TGTGCCAGCAGCGCCCGGCGGGAGCAGTTCTTC. Protein product: CASSARREQFF.

This clonotype was seen only a few times. This chain links TRBV2 with TRBJ1-1; D gene uncertain. This CDR3 is 13 amino acids long. Trimming pared 4 bases from V and 1 base from J, leaving 7 bases between. Germline V gives CDR1 SNHLY, CDR2 FYNNEI. This chain's CDR3 is CASSVQPNTEAFF. The CDR3, as DNA: TGTGCCAGCAGTGTGCAGCCGAACACTGAAGCTTTCTTT.

This clonotype came up many times. This chain connects TRBV11-2 to TRBJ2-3; D might be TRBD2 (5 bases). CDR3 length: 15 residues. The germline CDR1 and CDR2 sequences are SGHAT and FQNNGV. The germline V and J ends were trimmed by 0 bases and 3 bases, with 10 bases remaining between them. CDR3 protein: CASSLEGVGTDTQYF. CDR3 bases: TGTGCCAGCAGCTTAGAGGGAGTTGGGACAGATACGCAGTATTTT.

This chain uses TRBV2 with TRBJ2-1; D remains ambiguous. V lost 4 bases and J lost 0, with 7 bases in between. CDR1 is SNHLY and CDR2 is FYNNEI in the germline V gene. The CDR3 sequence is 14 residues long. CDR3 residues: CASSVRSSYNEQFF. In nucleotides, the CDR3 is TGTGCCAGCAGTGTGAGGAGCTCCTACAATGAGCAGTTCTTC.

There are many counts of this clonotype. The gene calls are TRBV7-9 and TRBJ2-1; 7 bases align to TRBD2. V lost 1 base to trimming and J lost 10 bases; unmatched junction nucleotides: 4. CDR3 length equals 13 residues. The germline V gene has CDR1 SEHNR and CDR2 FQNEAQ (reference sequence). For the CDR3, the DNA is TGTGCCAGCAGCTTAGGGGAGGGACTAGAGCAGTTCTTC. It is translated as CASSLGEGLEQFF.

This clonotype was counted between two and nine times. The chain joins TRBV11-2 to TRBJ1-6; no clear D. The CDR3 covers 12 residues. The V gene lost 4 bases and the J gene lost 7 bases, with 5 bases spanning the gap. In germline, CDR1 is SGHAT, CDR2 FQNNGV. Here the CDR3 reads CASSWVNSPLHF. The CDR3 coding sequence is TGTGCCAGCAGCTGGGTGAATTCACCCCTCCACTTT.

This sequence joins TRBV7-9 and TRBJ2-1, with unresolved D. CDR1 and CDR2 (germline): SEHNR, FQNEAQ (reference sequence). Deletions cut 4 bases from V and 9 bases from J, with 16 bases between. The CDR3 has 14 residues. The CDR3 region has the DNA TGTGCCAGCAGCTACACTTTGAGTGGCGGTGAGCAGTTCTTC. It is translated as CASSYTLSGGEQFF.

This clonotype came up a few times. The chain links TRBV7-9 to TRBJ1-1; D is unclear. Germline CDR1 reads SEHNR; CDR2 reads FQNEAQ (reference sequence). With 3 bases removed from V and 3 bases from J, the gap between germline ends came to 11 bases. The CDR3 is 14 amino acids. The chain's CDR3 is CASSFGQEDTEAFF. CDR3 in DNA: TGTGCCAGCAGCTTTGGTCAGGAGGACACTGAAGCTTTCTTT.

V and J are TRBV20-1 and TRBJ1-2; possibly TRBD1 for D (5 bases). Germline V gene data show CDR1 as DFQATT and CDR2 as SNEGSKA (reference sequence). V lost 4 bases and J lost 3, with 12 bases in between. The CDR3 has 13 residues. The CDR3 sequence: CSAISGPYYGYTF. CDR3 nucleotides: TGCAGTGCTATATCGGGGCCCTACTATGGCTACACCTTC.

This clonotype turned up a few times. This chain connects TRBV12-3 or TRBV12-4 to TRBJ2-7, with D unclear. This CDR3 is built from 14 residues. V lost 2 bases, J lost 3 bases, and 11 bases lay in between. CDR3 sequence: CASSLRSAYYEQYF. The CDR3 nucleotides read TGTGCCAGCAGTTTAAGATCGGCTTACTACGAGCAGTACTTC.

This chain joins TRBV11-2 and TRBJ2-2; D might be TRBD1 or TRBD2, each matching 6 bases. Germline CDR1 SGHAT, CDR2 FQNNGV. Trimming shortened V by 1 base and J by 3 bases, and 9 bases separated the two germline ends. This CDR3 spans 15 amino acids. The CDR3 nucleotides read TGTGCCAGCAGCTTAGCGGGGGCGGACACCGGGGAGCTGTTTTTT. Translation: CASSLAGADTGELFF.

V gene TRBV4-1 combines with J gene TRBJ1-2; D gene uncertain. V lost 1 base and J lost 0, with 6 bases in between. CDR1 is MGHRA, CDR2 YSYEKL, per germline. This CDR3 contains 14 residues. The DNA of the CDR3 is TGCGCCAGCAGCCAAGGGCCCACTAACTATGGCTACACCTTC. Residues: CASSQGPTNYGYTF.

With regard to this clonotype: An end of the junction differs from the germline gene, which may be a read error. This chain connects TRBV20-1 to TRBJ2-3; D might be TRBD1 or TRBD2, each matching 6 bases. The germline gives CDR1 DFQATT, CDR2 SNEGSKA (reference sequence). CDR3 size: 17 residues. The CDR3 nucleotides are TGCTGTGCTAGCCTTGGGGGGACATCGCCCCCCACAGATACGCAGTATTTT. This codes for CCASLGGTSPPTDTQYF.

V and J are TRBV11-2 and TRBJ2-5; D is unresolved. In germline, CDR1 is SGHAT, CDR2 FQNNGV. The CDR3 has 15 amino acids. V lost 0 bases to trimming and J lost 2 bases, with 10 bases between them. The CDR3 DNA reads as TGTGCCAGCAGCTTAGATCCCGGTCCGCAAGAGACCCAGTACTTC. Encoded protein: CASSLDPGPQETQYF.

J is TRBJ2-7 and V is TRBV29-1, with D uncertain. Germline V CDR1 and CDR2: SQVTM, ANQGSEA. V was pared by 0 bases and J by 0 bases, with 12 bases between. The CDR3 runs to 15 residues. As DNA, the CDR3 is TGCAGCGTTGAAGATCGGGCAGGTAGCTCCTACGAGCAGTACTTC. Its translation is CSVEDRAGSSYEQYF.